The 19 T cell receptor beta chains below were found in one sample sequenced in a study of T cell repertoires in MIS-A myocarditis. Data came from immunoSEQ multiplex PCR; TCRdb stores just in-frame clones and leaves some out. The sample gives some 740 clones, roughly 84% of which show up once; about 16% is in the top ten. The sequenced sample was pericardium tissue obtained at autopsy. These receptors were taken from a man aged 18-30 years with fulminant myocarditis from multisystem inflammatory syndrome in adults (MIS-A) after COVID-19.

The V and J genes are TRBV30 and TRBJ2-6, with D unclear. Trimming left V 1 base short and J 1 base short, with 5 bases between. The CDR3 runs 14 residues. Germline V lookup: CDR1 GTSNPN, CDR2 SVGIG (reference sequence). The chain's CDR3 is CAWSGKSGANVLTF. In DNA form, the CDR3 reads TGTGCCTGGAGTGGCAAATCTGGGGCCAACGTCCTGACTTTC.

The chain uses TRBV13 and TRBJ1-6; D uncertain. Germline CDR1 PRHDT, CDR2 FYEKMQ (reference sequence). The V and J ends lost 1 base and 9 bases respectively, with 10 bases between them. The CDR3 is 14 amino acids. The CDR3, as DNA: TGTGCCAGCAGCTTAGCCGTCTCCAGTTCACCCCTCCACTTT. It specifies CASSLAVSSSPLHF.

This chain connects TRBV6-6 to TRBJ1-2; D unclear. Deletions cut 10 bases from V and 5 bases from J, with 14 bases between. Germline-derived CDR1 and CDR2 are MNHNY and SVGAGI (reference sequence). The CDR3 has 12 amino acids. CDR3 DNA: TGTGCCACCCTAGACGGAGAGTATGGCTACACCTTC. This translates into CATLDGEYGYTF.

V usage is TRBV24-1 and J usage is TRBJ1-6, with TRBD1 matching 7 bases. This CDR3 is built from 14 residues. With V trimmed by 8 bases and J by 6 bases, 6 bases remained unmatched. In germline, CDR1 is KGHDR, CDR2 SFDVKD. The CDR3 sequence is CATNTGTVNSPLHF. The CDR3 DNA reads TGTGCCACCAACACCGGGACAGTTAATTCACCCCTCCACTTT.

The chain joins TRBV15 to TRBJ1-5, with 10 bases that match TRBD1. The CDR3 has 16 amino acids. The J segment lost 3 bases and the V segment lost 1 base, leaving 3 bases of the junction unmatched. CDR1 and CDR2 from the germline V gene are LNHNV and YYDKDF (reference sequence). CDR3 sequence: CATSRGTGGLNQPQHF. In DNA form, the CDR3 reads TGTGCCACCAGCAGAGGGACAGGGGGGCTCAATCAGCCCCAGCATTTT.

The chain links TRBV3-1 (or the pseudogene TRBV3-2) to TRBJ2-5, with D maybe TRBD2 (5 bases). The germline V gene encodes CDR1 LGHDT and CDR2 YNNKEL (reference sequence). With 2 bases removed from V and 0 bases from J, the gap between germline ends came to 13 bases. The CDR3 contains 16 residues. This CDR3 is CASSQRVSGYQETQYF. The CDR3 DNA is TGTGCCAGCAGCCAAAGAGTGTCGGGGTACCAAGAGACCCAGTACTTC.

The rearrangement links TRBV29-1 to TRBJ1-1; D possibly corresponds to TRBD1 (5 bases). The germline V gene has CDR1 SQVTM and CDR2 ANQGSEA. This CDR3 region has 15 residues. The germline V and J ends were trimmed by 4 bases and 0 bases, with 15 bases remaining between them. The CDR3 sequence is CSVGGGWGMNTEAFF. The DNA for the CDR3 is TGCAGCGTTGGTGGGGGGTGGGGGATGAACACTGAAGCTTTCTTT.

The chain couples TRBV30 to TRBJ1-2; no firm D call. Germline V gene data show CDR1 as GTSNPN and CDR2 as SVGIG (reference sequence). The CDR3 length is 17 residues. V was clipped by 0 bases and J by 0 bases, with 17 bases between them. For the CDR3, the DNA is TGTGCCTGGAGTGTACTCTCAAGGCAGCTAACTAACTATGGCTACACCTTC. Translating gives CAWSVLSRQLTNYGYTF.

This clone was seen only once. CDR3 amino acids: CASHAGELRELFF. CDR3 DNA: TGTGCCAGCCACGCAGGGGAACTGCGGGAGCTGTTTTTT. The chain joins TRBV6-5 to TRBJ2-2; D might be TRBD1 (6 bases). The V gene's germline CDR1 is MNHEY and CDR2 SVGAGI. V was shortened by 8 bases and J by 9 bases, with 16 bases between the two germline ends. CDR3 length: 13 residues.

The chain is built from TRBV6-1 and TRBJ1-2; D might be TRBD1 (5 bases). The CDR3 has 13 amino acids. V was shortened by 1 base and J by 2 bases, with 5 bases between the two germline ends. CDR1 MNHNS and CDR2 SASEGT come from the germline V gene. CDR3 region: CASSEEGNYGYTF. The CDR3 DNA reads TGTGCCAGCAGTGAAGAGGGGAACTATGGCTACACCTTC.

The genes are TRBV7-2 and TRBJ2-7, with 8 bases fitting TRBD2. CDR1 is SGHTA, CDR2 FQGNSA, per germline. J gave up 0 bases and V 1 base, and 5 bases lay outside the gene matches. This CDR3 has 16 amino acids. The CDR3 protein is CASSLDGRESSYEQYF. The CDR3 region has the DNA TGTGCCAGCAGCTTAGACGGGAGGGAGAGCTCCTACGAGCAGTACTTC.

The V and J genes are TRBV27 and TRBJ1-5, with D hard to call. Germline CDR1 reads MNHEY; CDR2 reads SMNVEV (reference sequence). V dropped 4 bases and J dropped 4 bases, with 8 bases sitting between them. The CDR3 is made up of 13 amino acids. The CDR3 sequence is CASSYGRNQPQHF. CDR3 sequence (DNA): TGTGCCAGCAGTTACGGCCGGAATCAGCCCCAGCATTTT.

V usage is TRBV2 and J usage is TRBJ2-7; 10 bases fit TRBD2. V lost 6 bases to trimming and J lost 6 bases; unmatched junction nucleotides: 5. CDR3 size: 13 residues. Germline lookup yields CDR1 SNHLY and CDR2 FYNNEI. CDR3 sequence (DNA): TGTGCCAGCAGGGAGCGGGAGGGGGGCGAGCAGTACTTC. This sequence encodes CASREREGGEQYF.

This chain joins TRBV18 and TRBJ1-1; perhaps TRBD1 as D (6 bases). In germline, CDR1 is KGHSH, CDR2 LQKENI. Trimming shortened V by 3 bases and J by 8 bases, and 10 bases separated the two germline ends. The CDR3 sequence is 12 residues long. The CDR3 DNA reads as TGTGCCAGCTCACCCGCACAGGGAGAAGCTTTCTTT. Translated, it gives CASSPAQGEAFF.

The genes are TRBV27 and TRBJ1-1; no clear D. The V end was cut by 6 bases, the J end by 1 base, with 9 bases between. Germline CDR1 and CDR2: MNHEY and SMNVEV (reference sequence). CDR3 size: 13 residues. The CDR3 coding sequence is TGTGCCAGCAGGATGGGAAGGAACACTGAAGCTTTCTTT. It encodes CASRMGRNTEAFF.

This clone has just one count. The J gene is TRBJ2-7, the V gene TRBV30; 8 nucleotides match TRBD2. CDR1 and CDR2 (germline): GTSNPN, SVGIG (reference sequence). The CDR3 spans 14 residues. The V gene end was trimmed by 1 base and the J gene end by 6 bases; junction bases not matched to a gene: 8. The CDR3 sequence: CAWSGKRGILEQYF. The CDR3 nucleotides are TGTGCCTGGAGTGGGAAGCGGGGGATTCTCGAGCAGTACTTC.

This sequence joins TRBV10-2 and TRBJ1-2; weak D call: TRBD1 (6 bases). This CDR3 spans 16 amino acids. Germline V gene data show CDR1 as WSHSY and CDR2 as SAAADI. With 0 bases removed from V and 4 bases from J, the gap between germline ends came to 15 bases. The CDR3 loop reads CASSESPGASIYGYTF. The DNA of the CDR3 is TGCGCCAGCAGTGAGTCCCCAGGGGCGTCGATCTATGGCTACACCTTC.

This clone came up once. V usage is TRBV29-1 and J usage is TRBJ2-3; a weak D match, TRBD2 (6 bases). V was clipped by 4 bases and J by 1 base, with 6 bases between them. This CDR3 is 12 amino acids long. In germline, CDR1 is SQVTM, CDR2 ANQGSEA. Here the CDR3 DNA reads TGCAGCGTTGGCGGGGGCACAGATACGCAGTATTTT. Protein: CSVGGGTDTQYF.

The chain employs TRBV10-3 and TRBJ1-1; weak D call: TRBD1 (5 bases). Germline V CDR1 and CDR2: ENHRY, SYGVKD. Trimming took 0 bases from V and 3 from J, leaving 11 bases between them. The CDR3 runs 15 residues. The CDR3 sequence: CAISESYAGYTEAFF. The DNA for the CDR3 is TGTGCCATCAGTGAGTCATATGCAGGGTACACTGAAGCTTTCTTT.